The 8 T cell receptor beta chains listed next were all sequenced from one sample in a study of cytomegalovirus exposure and HLA in healthy donors. TCRdb's table, derived via immunoSEQ multiplex PCR, lists solely in-frame clones and lacks some. This table has 220,000 or so clones, approximately 83% appearing once. The sample was PBMCs. These receptor sequences come from a woman in her 30s in good health and CMV-seropositive.

The chain has TRBV2 and TRBJ1-5; D is uncertain. The CDR3 spans 12 residues. CDR1 is SNHLY, CDR2 FYNNEI, per germline. Trimming left V 5 bases short and J 5 bases short, with 7 bases between. The CDR3 reads CASSYGYQPQHF. For the CDR3, the DNA is TGTGCCAGCAGTTACGGATATCAGCCCCAGCATTTT. The whole variable domain, remainder taken from reference TRBV2 and TRBJ1-5, is EPEVTQTPSHQVTQMGQEVILRCVPISNHLYFYWYRQILGQKVEFLVSFYNNEISEKSEIFDDQFSVERPDGSNFTLKIRSTKLEDSAMYFCASSYGYQPQHFGDGTRLSIL.

As concerns this clone: The junction and the germline gene differ at one end; a read error may be behind it. This chain connects TRBV30 to TRBJ2-1, with TRBD2 identical over 7 bases. In germline, CDR1 is GTSNPN, CDR2 SVGIG (reference sequence). This CDR3 has 16 amino acids. This chain's CDR3 is CVWSSIRERGRSEQFF. CDR3 nucleotide sequence: TGTGTCTGGAGTTCAATAAGAGAGCGGGGACGAAGTGAGCAGTTCTTC. The whole variable domain, filled in from reference TRBV30 and TRBJ2-1, reads SQTIHQWPATLVQPVGSPLSLECTVEGTSNPNLYWYRQAAGRGLQLLFYSVGIGQISSEVPQNLSASRPQDRQFILSSKKLLLSDSGFYLCVWSSIRERGRSEQFFGPGTRLTVL.

The rearrangement uses TRBV14 and TRBJ1-4; D call uncertain. Germline V gene data show CDR1 as SGHDN and CDR2 as FVKESK. Trimming pared 3 bases from V and 7 bases from J, leaving 12 bases between. The CDR3 covers 14 residues. The CDR3 sequence is CASSQNGMGEKLFF. CDR3 DNA sequence: TGTGCCAGCAGCCAGAACGGGATGGGTGAAAAACTGTTTTTT.

V is TRBV29-1 and J is TRBJ2-1; the match to TRBD2 covers 11 bases. V gave up 2 bases and J gave up 0 bases; unmatched junction bases: 0. Germline V gene data show CDR1 as SQVTM and CDR2 as ANQGSEA. This CDR3 is built from 15 residues. The CDR3 coding sequence is TGCAGCGTTGAAACTAGCGGGAGCTCCTACAATGAGCAGTTCTTC. Translated: CSVETSGSSYNEQFF.

This chain connects TRBV28 to TRBJ2-2; the match to TRBD1 covers 9 bases. There are 17 residues in the CDR3. The trim removed 6 bases at V and 6 bases at J, leaving 14 bases unmatched. CDR1 and CDR2 (germline): MDHEN, SYDVKM. CDR3 sequence: CASSPWVDRGYPGELFF. CDR3 nucleotides: TGTGCCAGCAGCCCTTGGGTAGACAGGGGGTATCCCGGGGAGCTGTTTTTT.

This clone was recorded only once. The gene calls are TRBV28 and TRBJ2-1, with unresolved D. CDR1 and CDR2 from the germline V gene are MDHEN and SYDVKM. There are 11 residues in the CDR3. Trimming removed 4 bases from V and 12 bases from J, with 10 bases in between. The CDR3 sequence is CASSSMGLQFF. CDR3 nucleotide sequence: TGTGCCAGCAGTTCAATGGGCTTGCAGTTCTTC.

The chain joins TRBV7-9 to TRBJ1-2; D may be TRBD1 (6 bases). With 5 bases removed from V and 8 bases from J, the gap between germline ends came to 18 bases. CDR1 is SEHNR and CDR2 is FQNEAQ in the germline V gene (reference sequence). The CDR3 extends over 14 amino acids. The CDR3 sequence: CASSPINRVEGYTF. The CDR3 bases are TGTGCCAGCAGCCCTATAAACAGGGTAGAGGGCTACACCTTC.

The chain has TRBV18 and TRBJ1-4, with 7 bases fitting TRBD1. Germline V lookup: CDR1 KGHSH, CDR2 LQKENI. The CDR3 contains 17 residues. V was pared by 4 bases and J by 0 bases, with 8 bases of the junction left unmatched. CDR3 in amino acids: CASSRETGPPTNEKLFF. The CDR3 bases are TGTGCCAGCTCACGCGAGACAGGGCCCCCAACTAATGAAAAACTGTTTTTT.